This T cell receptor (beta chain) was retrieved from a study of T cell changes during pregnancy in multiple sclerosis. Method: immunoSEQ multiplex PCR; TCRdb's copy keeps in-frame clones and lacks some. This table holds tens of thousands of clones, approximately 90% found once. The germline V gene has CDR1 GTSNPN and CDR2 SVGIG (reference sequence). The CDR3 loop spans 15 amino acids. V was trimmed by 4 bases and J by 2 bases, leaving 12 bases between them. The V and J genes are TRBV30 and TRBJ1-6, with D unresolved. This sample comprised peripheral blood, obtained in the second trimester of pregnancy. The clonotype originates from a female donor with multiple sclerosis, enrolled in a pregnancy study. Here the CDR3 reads CAWTPAGTYNSPLHF. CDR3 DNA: TGTGCCTGGACCCCCGCAGGAACCTATAATTCACCCCTCCACTTT.